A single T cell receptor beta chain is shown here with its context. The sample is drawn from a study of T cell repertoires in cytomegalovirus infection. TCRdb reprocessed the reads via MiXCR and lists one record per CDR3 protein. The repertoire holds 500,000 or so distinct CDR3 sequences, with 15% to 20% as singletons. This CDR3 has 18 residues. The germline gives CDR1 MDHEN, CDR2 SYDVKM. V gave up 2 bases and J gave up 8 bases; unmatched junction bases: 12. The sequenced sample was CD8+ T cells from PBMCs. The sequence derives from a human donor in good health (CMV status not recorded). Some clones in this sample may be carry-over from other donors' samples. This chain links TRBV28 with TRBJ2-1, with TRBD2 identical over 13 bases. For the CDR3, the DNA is TGTGCCAGCAGTTTACAGGGACTAGCGGGATTAATTGGCGATGAGCAGTTCTTC. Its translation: CASSLQGLAGLIGDEQFF.